These 2 T cell receptor beta chains share one sample of origin, sequenced in a study of T cell responses to AZD1222 COVID-19 vaccine. The method was immunoSEQ multiplex PCR; TCRdb's version includes in-frame clones alone and lacks a portion of them. The table lists around 150,000 clones, approximately 95% of them singletons. The sample in question was peripheral blood, obtained 28 days after the second AZD1222 dose. These receptors all stem from an adult who received the AZD1222 COVID-19 vaccine.

The chain combines TRBV29-1 with TRBJ2-3; D is perhaps TRBD2 (5 bases). V lost 6 bases and J lost 6, with 16 bases in between. Germline CDR1 SQVTM, CDR2 ANQGSEA. The CDR3 runs to 13 residues. For the CDR3, the DNA is TGCAGCGTGATCGTCCGGGGTCCGGATACGCAGTATTTT. Translated, it gives CSVIVRGPDTQYF.

This clone was detected a few times. V gene TRBV28 combines with J gene TRBJ1-5; D is uncertain. CDR3 size: 12 residues. V dropped 4 bases and J dropped 5 bases, with 6 bases sitting between them. Germline CDR1 reads MDHEN; CDR2 reads SYDVKM. CDR3 region: CASSSTDQPQHF. The CDR3 coding sequence is TGTGCCAGCAGTTCCACAGATCAGCCCCAGCATTTT.